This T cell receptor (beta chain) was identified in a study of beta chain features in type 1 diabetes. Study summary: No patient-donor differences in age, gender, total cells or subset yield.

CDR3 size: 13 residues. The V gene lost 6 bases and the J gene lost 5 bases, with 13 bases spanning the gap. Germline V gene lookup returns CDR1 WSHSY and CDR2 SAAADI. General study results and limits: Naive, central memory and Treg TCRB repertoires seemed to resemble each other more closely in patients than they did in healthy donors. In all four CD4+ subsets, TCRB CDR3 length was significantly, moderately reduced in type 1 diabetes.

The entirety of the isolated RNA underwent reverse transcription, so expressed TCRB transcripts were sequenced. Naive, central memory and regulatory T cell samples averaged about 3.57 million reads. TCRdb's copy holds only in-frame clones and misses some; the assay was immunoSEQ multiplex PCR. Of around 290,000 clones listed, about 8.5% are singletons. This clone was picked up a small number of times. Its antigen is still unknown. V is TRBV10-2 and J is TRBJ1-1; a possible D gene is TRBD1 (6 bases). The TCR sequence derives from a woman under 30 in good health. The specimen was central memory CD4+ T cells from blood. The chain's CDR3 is CASSLQGLTEAFF. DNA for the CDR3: TGCGCCAGCAGCTTACAGGGCTTGACTGAAGCTTTCTTT.